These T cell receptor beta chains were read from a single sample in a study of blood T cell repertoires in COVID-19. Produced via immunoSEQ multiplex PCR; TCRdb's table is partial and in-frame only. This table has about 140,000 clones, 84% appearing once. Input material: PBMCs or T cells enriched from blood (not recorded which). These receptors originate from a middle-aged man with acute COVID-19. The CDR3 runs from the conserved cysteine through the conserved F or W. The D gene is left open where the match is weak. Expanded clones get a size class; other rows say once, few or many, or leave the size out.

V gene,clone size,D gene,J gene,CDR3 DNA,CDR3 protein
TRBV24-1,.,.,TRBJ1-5,TGTGCCACCAGCGATCCAGGTGGGAGTCAGCCCCAGCATTTT,CATSDPGGSQPQHF
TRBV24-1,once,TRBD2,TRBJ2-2,TGTGCCACCAGTGATAAAAGAGGGACTAGCGGTCTAACCGGGGAGCTGTTTTTT,CATSDKRGTSGLTGELFF
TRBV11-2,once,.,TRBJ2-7,TGTGCCAGCAGCTTAGTGGCCGGACACAGAACCTACGAGCAGTACTTC,CASSLVAGHRTYEQYF
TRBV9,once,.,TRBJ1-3,TGTGCCAGCAGCGTAGAACTTGTTGGAAACACCATATATTTT,CASSVELVGNTIYF
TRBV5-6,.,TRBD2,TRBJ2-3,TGTGCCAGCAGCCGGAGACTAGCGGGAGATCTCACAGATACGCAGTATTTT,CASSRRLAGDLTDTQYF
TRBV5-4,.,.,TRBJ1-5,TGTGCCAGCAGCAAGGGGCAGGGCGAGCCCCAGCATTTT,CASSKGQGEPQHF
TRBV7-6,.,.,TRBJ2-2,TGTGCCAGCAGTGGAAGGGGAATAAGCACCGGGGAGCTGTTTTTT,CASSGRGISTGELFF
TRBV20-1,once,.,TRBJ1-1,TGCAGTGCCGGGGGGGCTGAAGCTTTCTTT,CSAGGAEAFF
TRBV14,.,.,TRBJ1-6,TGTGCCAACAGCCAAGAAATCGGGATCGCCCTCTCACCCCTCCACTTT,CANSQEIGIALSPLHF
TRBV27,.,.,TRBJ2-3,TGTGCCAGCAGTGGTTCGGGGGCAGATACGCAGTATTTT,CASSGSGADTQYF
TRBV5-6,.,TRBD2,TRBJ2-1,TGTGCCAGCAGCTTCCTCAGCGGGGGCGTCTACAATGAGCAGTTCTTC,CASSFLSGGVYNEQFF
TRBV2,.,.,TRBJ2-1,TGTGCCGGAGGGGGCCTAAGGGGGCATGAGCAGTTCTTC,CAGGGLRGHEQFF
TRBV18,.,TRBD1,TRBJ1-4,TGTGCCAGTCGACAGGGTTTAACAACTAATGAAAAACTGTTTTTT,CASRQGLTTNEKLFF
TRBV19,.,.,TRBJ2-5,TGTGCCAGTAGTGCTAGTCGGGAGACCCAGTACTTC,CASSASRETQYF
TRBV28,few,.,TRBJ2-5,TGTGCCAGCAGTTTCGTGGCGGATGAAGAGACCCAGTACTTC,CASSFVADEETQYF